This T cell receptor beta chain was sequenced for a study of regulatory T cells in long-lasting Graves disease. As for the study in general: Persistence in Graves' disease denoted antithyroid drug use beyond 5 years alongside positive TSH receptor antibodies.

Germline lookup yields CDR1 LNHDA and CDR2 SQIVND (reference sequence). V lost 3 bases and J 2 bases, leaving 13 bases between the germline ends. This CDR3 has 15 residues. Construction of the TCR beta libraries employed iRepertoire HTBI primers in conjunction with Arm-PCR of CDR3 regions. In TCRdb, the multiplex PCR reads were re-called with MiXCR into one record per CDR3 protein. Here the sample spans a few hundred thousand distinct CDR3 sequences, about a quarter being singletons. The time point was: persistent/refractory GD, antithyroid drugs over 5 years with positive TRAb. The TCR library was made from RNA extracted from PBMCs. Patient provenance is recorded as an endocrinology department in Xi'an, China.

The specimen comprised peripheral blood mononuclear cells (PBMCs), sampled when the disease was refractory, from a patient treated with antithyroid drugs. The V gene is TRBV19, the J gene TRBJ1-2; weak D call: TRBD1 (6 bases). The TCR comes from a female donor with Graves disease. In DNA form, the CDR3 reads TGTGCCAGTAGTATCCAGACAGGTGGCAACTATGGCTACACCTTC. Its translation: CASSIQTGGNYGYTF.